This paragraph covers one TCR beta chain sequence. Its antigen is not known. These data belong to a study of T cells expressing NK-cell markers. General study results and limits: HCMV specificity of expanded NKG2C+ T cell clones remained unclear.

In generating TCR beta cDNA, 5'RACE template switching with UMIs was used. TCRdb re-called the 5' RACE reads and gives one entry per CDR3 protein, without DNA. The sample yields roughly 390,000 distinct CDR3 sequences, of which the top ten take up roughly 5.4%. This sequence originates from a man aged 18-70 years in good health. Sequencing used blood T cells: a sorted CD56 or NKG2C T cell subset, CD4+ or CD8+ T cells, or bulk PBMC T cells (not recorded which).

CDR3 sequence: CASSLEAGRSKETQYF. V and J are TRBV7-2 and TRBJ2-5; TCRdb gives TRBD2 as the D gene, but with no DNA this cannot be confirmed. Germline assignment: CDR1 SGHTA and CDR2 FQGNSA. The CDR3 consists of 16 residues.